This record looks at one T cell receptor (beta chain) sequence and its context. The CDR3 totals 13 residues. The V gene lost 3 bases and the J gene lost 1 base, with 6 bases spanning the gap. TCRdb reprocessed the 5' RACE reads via MiXCR and lists one record per CDR3 protein. Found here are fewer than 650,000 distinct CDR3 sequences, about 18% of them singletons; the top ten hold approximately 8.1%. This record comes from a study of T-cell memory formation after mild COVID-19. As for the study in general: Largely, the TCR clusters proved donor specific.

This clonotype originated in an adult woman who had mild COVID-19 (a few samples of this study predate the infection). Cell type and time point are not known. The chain carries TRBV12-3 or TRBV12-4 and TRBJ2-5; D unclear. The source material was PBMCs or a T cell subset sorted from them (not recorded which). The CDR3 protein is CASSFSPQETQYF. Here the CDR3 DNA reads TGTGCCAGCAGTTTTAGCCCCCAAGAGACCCAGTACTTC.